The entry below describes one TCR beta chain. Its antigen remains unknown. Among the 110 or so subjects of the validation cohort, separate from the roughly 650-subject first cohort, were the donors. The method was immunoSEQ multiplex PCR; TCRdb's version includes in-frame clones alone and lacks a portion of them. The table lists roughly 180,000 clones, roughly 86% of them singletons. The data derive from a study of cytomegalovirus exposure and HLA in healthy donors. Study overall: A subsequent analysis stated that the 110 or so validation repertoires were run on the same platform as the approximately 660 first-cohort repertoires. Notes on the study in general: Under in vitro conditions, three CMV-associated chains were confirmed as specific for CMV antigens. Cytomegalovirus-associated TCR beta chains were listed, numbering 164.

The sequencing input was PBMCs. The receptor's source is a man aged 25-45 years in good health and CMV-seropositive.

In DNA form, the CDR3 reads TGCGCCAGCCAACTAGCGGGAGGTTCCAATGAGCAGTTCTTC. This encodes CASQLAGGSNEQFF. The V gene is TRBV5-1, the J gene TRBJ2-1; 12 bases fit TRBD2. Trimming cost V 7 bases and J 6 bases; bases outside gene matches: 5. The CDR3 loop spans 14 amino acids. Germline V gene lookup returns CDR1 SGHRS and CDR2 YFSETQ. Full variable domain (remainder filled in from reference TRBV5-1 and TRBJ2-1): KAGVTQTPRYLIKTRGQQVTLSCSPISGHRSVSWYQQTPGQGLQFLFEYFSETQRNKGNFPGRFSGRQFSNSRSEMNVSTLELGDSALYLCASQLAGGSNEQFFGPGTRLTVL.